This T cell receptor (beta chain) stems from a study of identifying expanded T cells in peripheral blood. General study results and limits: Across healthy donors, higher total template counts meant significantly greater roughly two-week count variance. Over approximately two and four weeks, about 15 and 18 clones changed, versus approximately 1.1 between replicates.

Collection occurred without any documented infections or immune events in donors. Details on this clone: Its antigen is not identified.

Germline values: CDR1 MNHEY, CDR2 SMNVEV (reference sequence). CDR3 length: 14 residues. V was cut by 2 bases and J by 7 bases, with 14 bases left in between. The table came from immunoSEQ multiplex PCR; TCRdb's copy has only in-frame clones and leaves some out. The profile shows under 150,000 clones, around nine tenths of them singletons. The chain couples TRBV27 to TRBJ2-5; perhaps TRBD2 as D (6 bases). The specimen sequenced was blood. This receptor was identified in a person between 18 and 75 years old in good health. The CDR3 is CASSLRRDEGTQYF. Here the CDR3 DNA reads TGTGCCAGCAGTTTAAGGCGGGATGAGGGGACCCAGTACTTC.